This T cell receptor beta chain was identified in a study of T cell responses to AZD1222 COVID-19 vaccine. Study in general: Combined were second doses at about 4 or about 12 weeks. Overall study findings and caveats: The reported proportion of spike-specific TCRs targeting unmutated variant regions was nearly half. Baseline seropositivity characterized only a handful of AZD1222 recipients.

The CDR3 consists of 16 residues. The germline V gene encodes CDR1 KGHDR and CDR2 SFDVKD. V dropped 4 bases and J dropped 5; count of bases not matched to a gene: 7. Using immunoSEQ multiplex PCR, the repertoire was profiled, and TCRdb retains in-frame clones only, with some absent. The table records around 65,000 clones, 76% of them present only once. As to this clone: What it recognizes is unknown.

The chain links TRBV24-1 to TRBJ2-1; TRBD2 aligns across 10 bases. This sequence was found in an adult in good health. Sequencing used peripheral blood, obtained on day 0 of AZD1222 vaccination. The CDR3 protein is CATSESSGGVNNEQFF. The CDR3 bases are TGTGCCACCAGTGAAAGCAGCGGGGGGGTAAACAATGAGCAGTTCTTC.